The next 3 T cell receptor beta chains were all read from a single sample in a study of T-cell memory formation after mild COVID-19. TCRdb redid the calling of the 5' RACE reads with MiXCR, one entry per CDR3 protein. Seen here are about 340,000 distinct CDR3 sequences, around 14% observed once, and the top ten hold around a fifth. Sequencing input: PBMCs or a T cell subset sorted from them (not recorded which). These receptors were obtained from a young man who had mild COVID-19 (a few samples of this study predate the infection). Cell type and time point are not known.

The CDR3 sequence: CASTFRAGASKETQYF. CDR3 coding DNA: TGTGCCAGCACCTTCCGAGCGGGGGCGTCCAAAGAGACCCAGTACTTC. The genes are TRBV27 and TRBJ2-5, with 8 bases that match TRBD2. The J segment lost 3 bases and the V segment lost 7 bases, leaving 13 bases of the junction unmatched. Germline CDR1 is MNHEY and CDR2 is SMNVEV (reference sequence). There are 16 residues in the CDR3.

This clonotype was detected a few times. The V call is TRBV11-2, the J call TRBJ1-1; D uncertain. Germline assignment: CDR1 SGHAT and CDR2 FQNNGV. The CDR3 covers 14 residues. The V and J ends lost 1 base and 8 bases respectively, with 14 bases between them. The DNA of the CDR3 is TGTGCCAGCAGCTTAGCCTCGCGGCCTCCCGAAGCTTTCTTT. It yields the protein CASSLASRPPEAFF.

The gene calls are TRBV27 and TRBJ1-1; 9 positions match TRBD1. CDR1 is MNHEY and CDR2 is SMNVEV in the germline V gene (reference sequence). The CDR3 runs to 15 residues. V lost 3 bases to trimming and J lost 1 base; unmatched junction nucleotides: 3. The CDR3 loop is CASSLTGGANTEAFF. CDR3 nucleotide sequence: TGTGCCAGCAGTTTGACAGGGGGGGCGAACACTGAAGCTTTCTTT.